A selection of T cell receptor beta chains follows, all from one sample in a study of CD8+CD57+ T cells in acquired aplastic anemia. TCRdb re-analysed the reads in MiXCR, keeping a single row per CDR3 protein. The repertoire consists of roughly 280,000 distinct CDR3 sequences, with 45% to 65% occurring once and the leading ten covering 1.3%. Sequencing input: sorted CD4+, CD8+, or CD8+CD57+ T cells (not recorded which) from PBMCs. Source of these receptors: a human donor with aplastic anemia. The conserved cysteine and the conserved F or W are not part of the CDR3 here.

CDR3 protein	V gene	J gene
ASSLISGREQY	TRBV5-1	TRBJ2-7
ASSPGLGELF	TRBV12-5	TRBJ2-2
ASSYGTMPYSNQPQH	TRBV7-2	TRBJ1-5
ASSFGDREYNEQF	TRBV7-9	TRBJ2-1
ASSLAAGG	TRBV5-1	TRBJ2-3
SARDRQGGRYEQY	TRBV20-1	TRBJ2-7
ASNLHALGAGNSPLH	TRBV19	TRBJ1-6
ASSYAGTGENIQY	TRBV6-5	TRBJ2-4
ATTGTNYGYT	TRBV2	TRBJ1-2
ASKPTRASEAF	TRBV6-5	TRBJ1-1
ASSVTGLNEQL	TRBV9	TRBJ2-1
SVGSLAGAYEQY	TRBV29-1	TRBJ2-7
ASSFSENYGYT	TRBV7-8	TRBJ1-2
SVGQVSGANVLT	TRBV29-1	TRBJ2-6
ASSEANVGNEHF	TRBV2	TRBJ2-1
ASSQSGGRNTIY	TRBV7-9	TRBJ1-3
ATSDLLRNYGYT	TRBV24-1	TRBJ1-2
ASSVELAGYTDTQY	TRBV7-2	TRBJ2-3
ASSGLASGELF	TRBV3-1	TRBJ2-2
ASSLPTFTGELF	TRBV5-1	TRBJ2-2
ASLAAGRGFVEPQY	TRBV19	TRBJ2-3
ASTGLAGITLGNEQF	TRBV2	TRBJ2-1
ATSSSGGAETQY	TRBV15	TRBJ2-5
GVVVLAGNTDTQY	TRBV29-1	TRBJ2-3
AWSRGLTGELF	TRBV30	TRBJ2-2
SAQQLLAGGGETQY	TRBV20-1	TRBJ2-5
ASSPPQGPMQS	TRBV7-7	TRBJ2-1
ASSFGTGGLGSPLH	TRBV7-9	TRBJ1-6
ASTKGIPQPQH	TRBV19	TRBJ1-5
SVVVRAPGNTIY	TRBV29-1	TRBJ1-3
ASSLTGPKGETQY	TRBV5-1	TRBJ2-5
ASFPVAPNTEAF	TRBV18	TRBJ1-1
ASSIVGTGTSPFH	TRBV7-8	TRBJ1-6
ASSLVGANVLT	TRBV12-3/TRBV12-4	TRBJ2-6
ASSQVSRTQDTEAF	TRBV4-3	TRBJ1-1
AGKSGEETQY	TRBV6-1	TRBJ2-5
ASSQVQLQGYGYT	TRBV3-1	TRBJ1-2
ASIVKGHPIGKLF	TRBV27	TRBJ1-4
ASQTQGANEQF	TRBV5-1	TRBJ2-1
ASSLGDRTGNEETQY	TRBV7-9	TRBJ2-5
ATSDPTGGNTGELF	TRBV24-1	TRBJ2-2
ASSLEYDTEAF	TRBV7-3	TRBJ1-1
ASSLVRGNDEQY	TRBV7-7	TRBJ2-7
ATSSEGTRKY	TRBV15	TRBJ2-7
SARDGGNVRYNEQF	TRBV20-1	TRBJ2-1
SANPGQNNSPLH	TRBV20-1	TRBJ1-6
ASSYGQGYGYT	TRBV7-2	TRBJ1-2
SASQGVRYEQY	TRBV20-1	TRBJ2-7
ASSSQPGQGASGELS	TRBV5-5	TRBJ2-2
RTGQGQAYGYT	TRBV20-1	TRBJ1-2
ASSDRGQGSSYNSPLH	TRBV2	TRBJ1-6